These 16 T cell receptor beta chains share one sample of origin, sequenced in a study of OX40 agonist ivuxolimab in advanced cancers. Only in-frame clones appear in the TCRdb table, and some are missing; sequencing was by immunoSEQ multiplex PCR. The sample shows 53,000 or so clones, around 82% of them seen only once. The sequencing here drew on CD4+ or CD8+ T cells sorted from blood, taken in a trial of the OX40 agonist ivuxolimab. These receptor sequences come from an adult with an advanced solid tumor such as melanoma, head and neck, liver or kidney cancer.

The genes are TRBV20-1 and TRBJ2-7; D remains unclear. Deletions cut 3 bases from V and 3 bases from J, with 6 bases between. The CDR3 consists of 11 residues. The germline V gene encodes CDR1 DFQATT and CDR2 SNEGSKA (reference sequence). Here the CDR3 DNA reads TGCAGTGCTAGGGCCTTCTACGAGCAGTACTTC. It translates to CSARAFYEQYF.

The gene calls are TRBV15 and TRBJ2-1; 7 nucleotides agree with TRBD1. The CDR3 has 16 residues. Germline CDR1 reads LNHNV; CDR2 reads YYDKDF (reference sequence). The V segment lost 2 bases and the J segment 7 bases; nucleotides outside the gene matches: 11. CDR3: CATSRSRDSYMNEQFF. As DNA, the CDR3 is TGTGCCACCAGCAGAAGCCGGGACAGCTATATGAATGAGCAGTTCTTC.

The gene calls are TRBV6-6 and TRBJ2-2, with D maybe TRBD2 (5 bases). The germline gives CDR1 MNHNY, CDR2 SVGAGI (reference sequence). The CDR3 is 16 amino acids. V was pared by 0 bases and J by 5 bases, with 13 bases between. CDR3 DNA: TGTGCCAGCAGTTACTCTGCGGGTCTGGGTACCGGGGAGCTGTTTTTT. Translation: CASSYSAGLGTGELFF.

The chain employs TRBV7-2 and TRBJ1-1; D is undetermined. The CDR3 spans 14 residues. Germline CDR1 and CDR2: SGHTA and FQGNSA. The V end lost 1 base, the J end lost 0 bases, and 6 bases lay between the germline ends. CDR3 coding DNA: TGTGCCAGCAGCTTAGGGGTAATGAACACTGAAGCTTTCTTT. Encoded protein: CASSLGVMNTEAFF.

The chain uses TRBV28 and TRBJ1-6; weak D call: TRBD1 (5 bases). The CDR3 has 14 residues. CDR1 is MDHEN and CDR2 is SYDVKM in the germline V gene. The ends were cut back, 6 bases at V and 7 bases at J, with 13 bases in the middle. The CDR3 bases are TGTGCCAGCAGCCCACGACAGTACAATTCACCCCTCCACTTT. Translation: CASSPRQYNSPLHF.

CDR3 coding DNA: TGTGCCAGCAGTTACTCGAATTGGTACCAGCCCCAGCATTTT. Protein sequence: CASSYSNWYQPQHF. V gene TRBV6-6 combines with J gene TRBJ1-5; no firm D call. Per germline, CDR1 MNHNY and CDR2 SVGAGI (reference sequence). V gave up 0 bases and J gave up 7 bases, with 10 bases separating them. The CDR3 has 14 residues.

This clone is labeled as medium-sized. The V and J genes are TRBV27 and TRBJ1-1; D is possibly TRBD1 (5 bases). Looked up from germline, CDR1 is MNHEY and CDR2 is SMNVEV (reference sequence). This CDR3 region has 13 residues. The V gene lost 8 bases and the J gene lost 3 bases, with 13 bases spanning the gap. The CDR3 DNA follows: TGTGCCAGCGGGACGGACGGATACACTGAAGCTTTCTTT. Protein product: CASGTDGYTEAFF.

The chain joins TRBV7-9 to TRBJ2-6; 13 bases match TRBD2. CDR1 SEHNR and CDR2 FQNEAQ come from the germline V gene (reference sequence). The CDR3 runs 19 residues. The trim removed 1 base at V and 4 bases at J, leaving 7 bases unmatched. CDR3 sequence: CASSLESGTSGMGANVLTF. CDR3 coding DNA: TGTGCCAGCAGCTTAGAATCGGGGACTAGCGGGATGGGGGCCAACGTCCTGACTTTC. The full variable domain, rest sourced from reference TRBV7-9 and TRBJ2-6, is DTGVSQNPRHKITKRGQNVTFRCDPISEHNRLYWYRQTLGQGPEFLTYFQNEAQLEKSRLLSDRFSAERPKGSFSTLEIQRTEQGDSAMYLCASSLESGTSGMGANVLTFGAGSRLTVL.

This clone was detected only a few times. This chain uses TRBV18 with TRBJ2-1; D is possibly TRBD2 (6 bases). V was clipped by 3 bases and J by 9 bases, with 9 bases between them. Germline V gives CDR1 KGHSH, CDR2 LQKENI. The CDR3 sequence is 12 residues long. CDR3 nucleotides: TGTGCCAGCTCACCGGGGGGTATTGAGCAGTTCTTC. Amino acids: CASSPGGIEQFF.

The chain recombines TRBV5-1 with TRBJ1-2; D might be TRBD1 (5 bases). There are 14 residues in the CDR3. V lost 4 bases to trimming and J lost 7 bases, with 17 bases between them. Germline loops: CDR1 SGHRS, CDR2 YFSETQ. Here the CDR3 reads CASSLMQGWSGYTF. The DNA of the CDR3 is TGCGCCAGCAGCCTTATGCAGGGATGGAGTGGCTACACCTTC.

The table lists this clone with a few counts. The CDR3 spells CASGQFNYGYTF. The CDR3, as DNA: TGTGCCAGCGGACAGTTCAACTATGGCTACACCTTC. This chain links TRBV6-1 with TRBJ1-2; D might be TRBD1 (6 bases). The CDR3 length is 12 residues. Per germline, CDR1 MNHNS and CDR2 SASEGT. V gave up 8 bases and J gave up 2 bases, with 9 bases separating them.

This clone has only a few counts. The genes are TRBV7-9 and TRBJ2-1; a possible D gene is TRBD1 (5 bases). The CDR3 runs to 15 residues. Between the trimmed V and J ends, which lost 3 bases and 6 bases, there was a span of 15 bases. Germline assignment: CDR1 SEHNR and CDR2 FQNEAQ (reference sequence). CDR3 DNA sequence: TGTGCCAGCAGCTTCCGACCGCAGGGTTTCAATGAGCAGTTCTTC. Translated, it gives CASSFRPQGFNEQFF.

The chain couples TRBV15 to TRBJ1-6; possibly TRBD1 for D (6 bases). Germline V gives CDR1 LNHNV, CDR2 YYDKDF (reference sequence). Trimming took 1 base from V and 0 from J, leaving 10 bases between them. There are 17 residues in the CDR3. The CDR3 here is CATSRGGGGSYNSPLHF. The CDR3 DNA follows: TGTGCCACCAGCAGAGGGGGAGGGGGCTCCTATAATTCACCCCTCCACTTT.

The CDR3 nucleotides read TGTGCCAGCAGTGCGGGTTTGTGGACTGAAGCTTTCTTT. It specifies CASSAGLWTEAFF. The chain links TRBV28 to TRBJ1-1, with no clear D. V lost 5 bases, J lost 5 bases, and 12 bases lay in between. The CDR3 sequence is 13 residues long. Per the germline V gene, CDR1 is MDHEN and CDR2 is SYDVKM.

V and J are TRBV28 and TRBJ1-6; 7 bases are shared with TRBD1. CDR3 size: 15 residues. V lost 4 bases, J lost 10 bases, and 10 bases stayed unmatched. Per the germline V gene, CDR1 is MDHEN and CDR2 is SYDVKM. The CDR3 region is CASSSRTGLGSPLHF. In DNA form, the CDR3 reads TGTGCCAGCAGTTCGAGGACAGGTCTAGGGTCACCCCTCCACTTT. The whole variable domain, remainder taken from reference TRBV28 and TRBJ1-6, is DVKVTQSSRYLVKRTGEKVFLECVQDMDHENMFWYRQDPGLGLRLIYFSYDVKMKEKGDIPEGYSVSREKKERFSLILESASTNQTSMYLCASSSRTGLGSPLHFGNGTRLTVT.

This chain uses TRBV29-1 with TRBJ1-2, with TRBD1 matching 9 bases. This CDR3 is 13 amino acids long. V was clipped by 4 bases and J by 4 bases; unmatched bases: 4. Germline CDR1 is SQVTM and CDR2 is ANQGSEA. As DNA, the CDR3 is TGCAGCGTTGGGACAGGGGTTGGCTATGGCTACACCTTC. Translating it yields CSVGTGVGYGYTF.